Shown below are 27 T cell receptor beta chains from a single sample sequenced in a study of graft-versus-host responses after intestinal transplantation. TCRdb's table, derived via immunoSEQ multiplex PCR, lists solely in-frame clones and lacks some. The table has 55,000 to 85,000 clones, roughly 90% seen once. These TCRs are of unknown antigen specificity. Sequencing was performed on unstimulated CD8+ T cells sorted from spleen or lymph node cells, taken before intestinal transplant. The source of these receptors is a human donor who received an intestinal transplant.

The V call is TRBV5-4, the J call TRBJ1-6; 7 bases fit TRBD1. V was clipped by 4 bases and J by 5 bases; unmatched bases: 21. CDR3 length: 20 amino acids. Germline-derived CDR1 and CDR2 are SGHNT and YYREEE (reference sequence). Here the CDR3 reads CASSPDRLFRQGSDNSPLHF. The CDR3 nucleotides read TGTGCCAGCAGCCCAGACCGCCTCTTTCGACAGGGATCGGATAATTCACCCCTCCACTTT.

V is TRBV5-8 and J is TRBJ2-3, with no clear D. The CDR3 covers 14 residues. In germline, CDR1 is SGHTS, CDR2 YDEGEE. Trimming took off 2 bases at V and 0 bases at J, with 7 bases between the two ends. The CDR3 region is CASSLVGSTDTQYF. The CDR3 DNA reads as TGTGCCAGCAGCTTAGTTGGCAGCACAGATACGCAGTATTTT.

The chain couples TRBV20-1 to TRBJ1-1; D might be TRBD1 (5 bases). The CDR3 contains 11 residues. Germline CDR1 is DFQATT and CDR2 is SNEGSKA (reference sequence). Trimming stripped 1 base from V and 11 bases from J, with 11 bases between. The CDR3 DNA follows: TGCAGTGCTAGAGGTGCGGGGGGTGCTTTCTTT. Its protein is CSARGAGGAFF.

V and J are TRBV4-2 and TRBJ2-5; perhaps TRBD2 as D (5 bases). V lost 4 bases and J 3 bases, leaving 9 bases between the germline ends. Germline CDR1 and CDR2: LGHNA and YNFKEQ. This CDR3 region has 13 residues. The CDR3 DNA sequence: TGTGCCAGCAGCCCGCTGAGGGAAGAGACCCAGTACTTC. Protein sequence: CASSPLREETQYF.

The gene calls are TRBV6-5 and TRBJ2-1; no clear D. The CDR3 is made up of 16 amino acids. Germline CDR1 reads MNHEY; CDR2 reads SVGAGI. The V end lost 0 bases, the J end lost 7 bases, and 16 bases lay between the germline ends. The CDR3 DNA reads TGTGCCAGCAGTTACTCGTTAGCAGAGCCTAAAAATGAGCAGTTCTTC. This codes for CASSYSLAEPKNEQFF.

This clone was observed once. This sequence joins TRBV5-1 and TRBJ2-7; 7 nucleotides align to TRBD1. This CDR3 contains 13 residues. J was trimmed by 5 bases and V by 2 bases; bases with no gene match: 4. Germline V CDR1 and CDR2: SGHRS, YFSETQ. Here the CDR3 reads CASSFLTGNEQYF. The CDR3 DNA follows: TGCGCCAGCAGCTTCCTGACAGGGAACGAGCAGTACTTC.

V is TRBV27 and J is TRBJ2-7; D perhaps matches TRBD1 (6 bases). V was clipped by 0 bases and J by 0 bases, with 12 bases between them. Germline-derived CDR1 and CDR2 are MNHEY and SMNVEV (reference sequence). The CDR3 has 16 residues. The CDR3 DNA is TGTGCCAGCAGTTTATCGTGGCAGGGGCGCTCCTACGAGCAGTACTTC. This translates into CASSLSWQGRSYEQYF.

This clone was picked up one time. The chain is built from TRBV15 and TRBJ2-7, with 9 bases fitting TRBD1. CDR1 is LNHNV, CDR2 YYDKDF, per germline (reference sequence). This CDR3 comprises 14 residues. V dropped 3 bases and J dropped 4; count of bases not matched to a gene: 4. The CDR3 DNA reads TGTGCCACCAGCAGCCACGGACAGGGGTACGAGCAGTACTTC. Protein product: CATSSHGQGYEQYF.

The chain is built from TRBV6-1 and TRBJ2-6, with no clear D. The CDR3 loop spans 15 amino acids. Trimming left V 4 bases short and J 0 bases short, with 7 bases between. CDR1 and CDR2 (germline): MNHNS, SASEGT. The CDR3 DNA sequence: TGTGCCAGCAGTGGTGACACCTCTGGGGCCAACGTCCTGACTTTC. Translating gives CASSGDTSGANVLTF.

This sequence joins TRBV5-4 and TRBJ1-1, with D perhaps TRBD1 (5 bases). Germline CDR1 and CDR2: SGHNT and YYREEE (reference sequence). V shed 3 bases and J shed 6 bases, with 15 bases lying between them. The CDR3 totals 14 residues. This CDR3 is CASSWGRAGPEAFF. The DNA of the CDR3 is TGTGCCAGCAGCTGGGGCCGGGCCGGGCCTGAAGCTTTCTTT.

The chain joins TRBV6-6 to TRBJ2-5; 7 bases map to TRBD2. The ends lost 7 bases at V and 0 bases at J; junction bases unmatched: 5. Germline lookup yields CDR1 MNHNY and CDR2 SVGAGI (reference sequence). The CDR3 runs 14 residues. The CDR3 sequence is CASNGGWYQETQYF. In nucleotides, the CDR3 is TGTGCCAGCAACGGGGGGTGGTACCAAGAGACCCAGTACTTC.

The chain recombines TRBV2 with TRBJ1-5, with D possibly matching TRBD1 (5 bases). This CDR3 comprises 13 residues. Germline CDR1 reads SNHLY; CDR2 reads FYNNEI. Trimming stripped 2 bases from V and 11 bases from J, with 13 bases between. The CDR3: CASSETGIRTQHF. In DNA form, the CDR3 reads TGTGCCAGCAGTGAAACAGGAATCAGGACCCAGCATTTT.

This clone has only one observation. The V call is TRBV27, the J call TRBJ2-7; no clear D. V dropped 3 bases and J dropped 0 bases, with 6 bases sitting between them. The germline CDR1 and CDR2 sequences are MNHEY and SMNVEV (reference sequence). The CDR3 extends over 13 amino acids. This CDR3 is CASSLANSYEQYF. Here the CDR3 DNA reads TGTGCCAGCAGTTTGGCCAACTCCTACGAGCAGTACTTC.

The chain links TRBV27 to TRBJ1-1; the D is unclear. The length of the CDR3 is 14 residues. Germline values: CDR1 MNHEY, CDR2 SMNVEV (reference sequence). V was pared by 7 bases and J by 1 base, with 13 bases between. The CDR3 here is CASTTSSGNTEAFF. CDR3 coding DNA: TGTGCCAGCACTACTTCCTCAGGGAACACTGAAGCTTTCTTT.

The V and J genes are TRBV7-8 and TRBJ2-5; tentatively, D is TRBD1 (5 bases). V gave up 2 bases and J gave up 2 bases, with 9 bases separating them. The CDR3 consists of 14 residues. CDR1 SGHVS and CDR2 FQNEAQ come from the germline V gene. CDR3 DNA sequence: TGTGCCAGCAGCTTATCCCACAGGCAAGAGACCCAGTACTTC. Translated, it gives CASSLSHRQETQYF.

V and J are TRBV9 and TRBJ2-3, with 12 bases identical to TRBD2. CDR1 is SGDLS and CDR2 is YYNGEE in the germline V gene. CDR3 length equals 17 residues. V lost 0 bases, J lost 3 bases, and 5 bases stayed unmatched. Here the CDR3 DNA reads TGTGCCAGCAGCGTAGACCCCACTAGCGGGGGGACAGATACGCAGTATTTT. Translating gives CASSVDPTSGGTDTQYF.

The chain has TRBV7-2 and TRBJ2-4, with 7 positions matching TRBD2. The CDR3 is 19 amino acids. The junction had 18 bases not matched to a gene; V was cut back by 3 bases and J by 4 bases. Germline V gene sequence: CDR1 SGHTA, CDR2 FQGNSA. The CDR3 nucleotides read TGTGCCAGCAGCTTGCCCACGGGGCTAGCGGAAGCATCAAAAAACATTCAGTACTTC. Amino acids: CASSLPTGLAEASKNIQYF.

The chain links TRBV27 to TRBJ1-5; no clear D gene. Germline CDR1 and CDR2: MNHEY and SMNVEV (reference sequence). The CDR3 has 14 residues. Between the trimmed V and J ends, which lost 6 bases and 0 bases, there was a span of 9 bases. The CDR3 DNA is TGTGCCAGCAGCCCTACTCCTAGCAATCAGCCCCAGCATTTT. Its translation is CASSPTPSNQPQHF.

J is TRBJ2-2 and V is TRBV4-1, with 10 bases aligning to TRBD2. Germline V gene sequence: CDR1 MGHRA, CDR2 YSYEKL. V dropped 4 bases and J dropped 6; count of bases not matched to a gene: 5. The CDR3 length is 15 residues. CDR3 amino acids: CASSPSGGASGELFF. The DNA of the CDR3 is TGCGCCAGCAGCCCCAGCGGGGGGGCCTCCGGGGAGCTGTTTTTT.

This chain links TRBV6-6 with TRBJ2-1; D might be TRBD2 (5 bases). Per germline, CDR1 MNHNY and CDR2 SVGAGI (reference sequence). The germline V and J ends were trimmed by 2 bases and 4 bases, with 12 bases remaining between them. The CDR3 is 15 residues long. CDR3 protein: CASSYRADLYNEQFF. CDR3 nucleotides: TGTGCCAGCAGTTACCGAGCGGATCTGTACAATGAGCAGTTCTTC.

There are a few counts of this clone. The chain has TRBV5-1 and TRBJ2-5, with D perhaps matching TRBD2 (5 bases). The CDR3 loop spans 11 amino acids. Germline V gene sequence: CDR1 SGHRS, CDR2 YFSETQ. V lost 2 bases and J 10 bases, leaving 9 bases between the germline ends. CDR3 sequence: CASSFEGFQYF. CDR3 sequence (DNA): TGCGCCAGCAGCTTTGAGGGATTCCAGTACTTC.

This chain connects TRBV7-9 to TRBJ2-7; D ambiguous. V lost 4 bases and J lost 0, with 7 bases in between. CDR1 and CDR2 from the germline V gene are SEHNR and FQNEAQ (reference sequence). The CDR3 is made up of 13 amino acids. CDR3 region: CASSSLSSYEQYF. The CDR3 region has the DNA TGTGCCAGCAGCTCCCTGAGCTCCTACGAGCAGTACTTC. The full variable domain, completed using reference TRBV7-9 and TRBJ2-7, is DTGVSQNPRHKITKRGQNVTFRCDPISEHNRLYWYRQTLGQGPEFLTYFQNEAQLEKSRLLSDRFSAERPKGSFSTLEIQRTEQGDSAMYLCASSSLSSYEQYFGPGTRLTVT.

The rearrangement uses TRBV6-5 and TRBJ2-3; D may be TRBD1 (5 bases). The V end was cut by 4 bases, the J end by 5 bases, with 16 bases between. There are 15 residues in the CDR3. CDR1 is MNHEY and CDR2 is SVGAGI in the germline V gene. CDR3 protein: CASSSLFRGQDTQYF. The DNA of the CDR3 is TGTGCCAGCAGTTCACTATTCCGCGGACAAGATACGCAGTATTTT.

The rearrangement uses TRBV28 and TRBJ1-2, with D uncertain. Trimming left V 1 base short and J 7 bases short, with 16 bases between. This CDR3 spans 15 amino acids. CDR1 MDHEN and CDR2 SYDVKM come from the germline V gene. The CDR3 spells CASSLFSLGGSGYTF. CDR3 in DNA: TGTGCCAGCAGTTTATTCAGTCTTGGAGGTTCTGGCTACACCTTC.

V usage is TRBV2 and J usage is TRBJ1-2; 10 positions agree with TRBD1. The germline V gene encodes CDR1 SNHLY and CDR2 FYNNEI. The CDR3 extends over 20 amino acids. V shed 8 bases, J shed 2 bases, and the junction held 23 bases outside the gene matches. The CDR3 is CASPPVLGGPGQGRNYGYTF. For the CDR3, the DNA is TGTGCCAGCCCCCCCGTTCTGGGAGGACCGGGACAGGGGAGGAACTATGGCTACACCTTC.

Here the CDR3 reads CASSQALPASGKAQPSYEQYF. The CDR3 DNA reads TGCGCCAGCAGCCAGGCCCTCCCTGCTAGCGGGAAAGCCCAGCCGTCCTACGAGCAGTACTTC. The V call is TRBV4-1, the J call TRBJ2-7; 9 nucleotides match TRBD2. V lost 3 bases, J lost 1 base, and 22 bases stayed unmatched. This CDR3 is built from 21 residues. In germline, CDR1 is MGHRA, CDR2 YSYEKL.

The CDR3 region is CASSKKDRGGEKLFF. The CDR3 coding sequence is TGTGCCAGTAGTAAGAAAGACAGGGGCGGTGAAAAACTGTTTTTT. V and J are TRBV19 and TRBJ1-4; 8 positions match TRBD1. CDR1 is LNHDA, CDR2 SQIVND, per germline (reference sequence). Trimming cost V 4 bases and J 7 bases; bases outside gene matches: 8. This CDR3 is built from 15 residues.